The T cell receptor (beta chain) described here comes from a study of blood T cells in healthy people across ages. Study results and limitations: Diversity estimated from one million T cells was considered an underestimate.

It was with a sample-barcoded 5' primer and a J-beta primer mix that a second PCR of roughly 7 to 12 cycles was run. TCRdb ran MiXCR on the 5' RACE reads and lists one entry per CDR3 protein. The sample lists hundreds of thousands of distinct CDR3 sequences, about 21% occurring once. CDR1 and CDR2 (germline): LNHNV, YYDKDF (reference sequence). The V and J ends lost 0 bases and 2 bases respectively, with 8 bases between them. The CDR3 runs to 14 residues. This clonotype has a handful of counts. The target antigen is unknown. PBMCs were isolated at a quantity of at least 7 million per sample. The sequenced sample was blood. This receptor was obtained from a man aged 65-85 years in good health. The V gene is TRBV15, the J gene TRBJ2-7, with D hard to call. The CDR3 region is CATSRDRVAYEQYF. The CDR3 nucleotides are TGTGCCACCAGCAGAGATAGGGTCGCCTACGAGCAGTACTTC. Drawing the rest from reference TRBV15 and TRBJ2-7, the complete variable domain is DAMVIQNPRYQVTQFGKPVTLSCSQTLNHNVMYWYQQKSSQAPKLLFHYYDKDFNNEADTPDNFQSRRPNTSFCFLDIRSPGLGDTAMYLCATSRDRVAYEQYFGPGTRLTVT.